The rows below give T cell receptor beta chains drawn from one sample of a study of cytomegalovirus exposure and HLA in healthy donors. Produced via immunoSEQ multiplex PCR; TCRdb's table is partial and in-frame only. The sample has 120,000 to 150,000 clones; around three quarters are singletons. Sequencing was performed on PBMCs. These receptors were collected from a man aged 40-55 years in good health and CMV-seronegative. The CDR3 runs from the conserved cysteine through the conserved F or W. D genes are given only for firm matches. Not every row has a clone size; where given, it reads once, few, many or a size class.

length: 14; J: TRBJ2-7; size: -; V: TRBV12-5; D: TRBD1; CDR3: CASGLGQGGYEQYF; DNA: TGTGCTAGTGGTTTGGGACAGGGGGGCTACGAGCAGTACTTC
length: 16; J: TRBJ2-7; size: -; V: TRBV5-6; D: TRBD2; CDR3: CASSYLVSGGSYEQYF; DNA: TGTGCCAGCAGTTATCTGGTTAGCGGGGGGTCCTACGAGCAGTACTTC
length: 16; J: TRBJ2-2; size: -; V: TRBV11-2; D: TRBD2; CDR3: CASSGMGRERDGELFF; DNA: TGTGCCAGCAGCGGTATGGGGCGGGAGAGGGACGGGGAGCTGTTTTTT
length: 15; J: TRBJ2-7; size: -; V: TRBV4-1; D: TRBD1; CDR3: CASSHNRGNAYEQYF; DNA: TGCGCCAGCAGCCACAACAGGGGAAATGCCTACGAGCAGTACTTC
length: 16; J: TRBJ1-2; size: -; V: TRBV30; D: -; CDR3: CAWSVEDSPLGYGYTF; DNA: TGTGCCTGGAGTGTGGAAGACAGCCCCCTGGGCTATGGCTACACCTTC
length: 14; J: TRBJ2-7; size: -; V: TRBV9; D: -; CDR3: CASSSAGLGYEQYF; DNA: TGTGCCAGCAGCTCTGCAGGGCTCGGCTACGAGCAGTACTTC
length: 17; J: TRBJ2-7; size: few; V: TRBV12-2; D: -; CDR3: CASRLRARDRGPYEQYF; DNA: TGTGCAAGTCGCTTGAGGGCCCGGGACAGGGGTCCCTACGAGCAGTACTTC
length: 15; J: TRBJ2-1; size: -; V: TRBV9; D: TRBD1; CDR3: CASSVRGQGSAEQFF; DNA: TGTGCCAGCAGCGTGAGGGGACAGGGGTCGGCTGAGCAGTTCTTC
length: 15; J: TRBJ2-6; size: few; V: TRBV19; D: -; CDR3: CASSEWGVGANVLTF; DNA: TGTGCCAGTAGTGAGTGGGGGGTCGGGGCCAACGTCCTGACTTTC
length: 14; J: TRBJ2-1; size: once; V: TRBV6-1; D: -; CDR3: CASILAPGYNEQFF; DNA: TGTGCCAGCATACTAGCCCCAGGCTACAATGAGCAGTTCTTC
length: 17; J: TRBJ2-2; size: -; V: TRBV2; D: TRBD2; CDR3: CASSEGTSLPNTGELFF; DNA: TGTGCCAGCAGTGAAGGGACTAGTTTACCGAACACCGGGGAGCTGTTTTTT
length: 16; J: TRBJ2-2; size: -; V: TRBV30; D: -; CDR3: CAWSFWRGPNTGELFF; DNA: TGTGCCTGGAGCTTCTGGCGGGGGCCCAACACCGGGGAGCTGTTTTTT
length: 14; J: TRBJ2-7; size: -; V: TRBV28; D: TRBD1; CDR3: CASSSAGTGYEQYF; DNA: TGTGCCAGCAGTTCGGCCGGGACAGGCTACGAGCAGTACTTC
length: 13; J: TRBJ2-1; size: few; V: TRBV14; D: -; CDR3: CASSQGGAGSQFF; DNA: TGTGCCAGCAGCCAAGGTGGGGCGGGATCCCAGTTCTTC
length: 12; J: TRBJ2-2; size: -; V: TRBV29-1; D: -; CDR3: CSGGPGTGELFF; DNA: TGCAGCGGGGGCCCGGGCACCGGGGAGCTGTTTTTT
length: 13; J: TRBJ1-2; size: -; V: TRBV28; D: -; CDR3: CATRDNSNYGYTF; DNA: TGTGCCACCCGGGACAACAGTAACTATGGCTACACCTTC
length: 14; J: TRBJ1-5; size: -; V: TRBV27; D: -; CDR3: CASSLTLSNQPQHF; DNA: TGTGCCAGCAGTTTGACTTTGAGCAATCAGCCCCAGCATTTT
length: 15; J: TRBJ1-5; size: -; V: TRBV11-2; D: -; CDR3: CASSLDSAGGQPQHF; DNA: TGTGCCAGCAGCTTAGATTCGGCAGGAGGTCAGCCCCAGCATTTT
length: 14; J: TRBJ1-4; size: -; V: TRBV7-6; D: -; CDR3: CASSLRGPNEKLFF; DNA: TGTGCCAGCAGCCTCAGGGGACCTAATGAAAAACTGTTTTTT
length: 14; J: TRBJ2-7; size: -; V: TRBV6-1; D: TRBD1; CDR3: CASHFGTGPYEQYF; DNA: TGTGCCAGCCATTTCGGGACAGGTCCCTACGAGCAGTACTTC
length: 17; J: TRBJ2-6; size: -; V: TRBV5-6; D: TRBD1; CDR3: CASSPGQAYSGANGLTF; DNA: TGTGCCAGCAGTCCGGGACAGGCTTACTCTGGGGCCAACGGCCTGACTTTC
length: 13; J: TRBJ2-1; size: -; V: TRBV7-9; D: TRBD2; CDR3: CASSLASGNEQFF; DNA: TGTGCCAGCAGCTTAGCTAGCGGGAATGAGCAGTTCTTC
length: 15; J: TRBJ2-7; size: -; V: TRBV2; D: -; CDR3: CASSHNRDGAYEQYF; DNA: TGTGCCAGCAGTCACAACCGCGACGGAGCTTACGAGCAGTACTTC
length: 16; J: TRBJ1-3; size: -; V: TRBV15; D: -; CDR3: CATSREAQSSGNTIYF; DNA: TGTGCCACCAGCAGAGAAGCACAGAGCTCTGGAAACACCATATATTTT
length: 17; J: TRBJ2-1; size: -; V: TRBV4-1; D: -; CDR3: CASSQERQPGDYNEQFF; DNA: TGCGCCAGCAGCCAAGAACGCCAGCCGGGGGACTACAATGAGCAGTTCTTC
length: 15; J: TRBJ2-3; size: -; V: TRBV28; D: TRBD2; CDR3: CASRGTGTNTDTQYF; DNA: TGTGCCAGCAGGGGGACCGGGACTAACACAGATACGCAGTATTTT
length: 14; J: TRBJ2-3; size: -; V: TRBV28; D: -; CDR3: CASSSQRSGDTQYF; DNA: TGTGCCAGCAGTTCTCAGCGGAGCGGCGATACGCAGTATTTT
length: 15; J: TRBJ2-7; size: -; V: TRBV6-5; D: TRBD1; CDR3: CASSYNTGGSYEQYF; DNA: TGTGCCAGCAGTTATAATACAGGGGGCAGTTACGAGCAGTACTTC
length: 15; J: TRBJ2-2; size: -; V: TRBV4-1; D: TRBD2; CDR3: CASRERAGAPGELFF; DNA: TGCGCCAGCAGGGAACGAGCGGGAGCCCCCGGGGAGCTGTTTTTT
length: 14; J: TRBJ2-7; size: -; V: TRBV2; D: TRBD1; CDR3: CASSAGTGSYEQYF; DNA: TGTGCCAGCAGTGCCGGGACAGGATCCTACGAGCAGTACTTC
length: 13; J: TRBJ2-3; size: -; V: TRBV7-6; D: -; CDR3: CASVAGRTDTQYF; DNA: TGTGCCAGTGTGGCAGGGCGGACAGATACGCAGTATTTT
length: 13; J: TRBJ2-7; size: few; V: TRBV6-1; D: -; CDR3: CASYDYWRYEQYF; DNA: TGTGCCAGCTACGATTATTGGCGGTACGAGCAGTACTTC
length: 18; J: TRBJ1-4; size: -; V: TRBV7-6; D: -; CDR3: CASSLAVPGQVYYEKLFF; DNA: TGTGCCAGCAGCTTAGCGGTTCCCGGACAAGTGTATTATGAAAAACTGTTTTTT
length: 16; J: TRBJ2-2; size: -; V: TRBV7-2; D: TRBD2; CDR3: CASSFSSGVAAGELFF; DNA: TGTGCCAGCAGCTTCTCTAGCGGGGTCGCGGCCGGGGAGCTGTTTTTT
length: 15; J: TRBJ2-7; size: -; V: TRBV25-1; D: -; CDR3: CASRGTGVFSYEQYF; DNA: TGTGCCAGCAGGGGCACCGGGGTCTTCTCCTACGAGCAGTACTTC
length: 14; J: TRBJ1-1; size: -; V: TRBV5-5; D: -; CDR3: CASSLWGENTEAFF; DNA: TGTGCCAGCAGCCTCTGGGGAGAGAACACTGAAGCTTTCTTT
length: 15; J: TRBJ2-7; size: -; V: TRBV7-2; D: -; CDR3: CASSSDTGLSYEQYF; DNA: TGTGCCAGCAGCTCCGACACAGGGCTCTCCTACGAGCAGTACTTC
length: 13; J: TRBJ2-5; size: -; V: TRBV7-2; D: -; CDR3: CASSLVSDLAQYF; DNA: TGTGCCAGCAGCTTAGTTTCCGACTTGGCCCAGTACTTC
length: 18; J: TRBJ1-6; size: -; V: TRBV29-1; D: TRBD1; CDR3: CSVEDGEPRQGRNSPLHF; DNA: TGCAGCGTTGAAGATGGGGAGCCCCGACAGGGAAGGAATTCACCCCTCCACTTT
length: 14; J: TRBJ1-5; size: -; V: TRBV19; D: -; CDR3: CASSIPGGNQPQHF; DNA: TGTGCCAGTAGTATACCCGGGGGCAATCAGCCCCAGCATTTT
length: 14; J: TRBJ2-7; size: -; V: TRBV5-1; D: TRBD1; CDR3: CASSFGTGTYEQYF; DNA: TGCGCCAGCAGCTTTGGGACAGGGACCTACGAGCAGTACTTC
length: 16; J: TRBJ2-7; size: -; V: TRBV5-6; D: -; CDR3: CASSSTRTGGHYEQYF; DNA: TGTGCCAGCAGCTCGACTAGGACAGGAGGACACTACGAGCAGTACTTC
length: 15; J: TRBJ2-5; size: -; V: TRBV6-5; D: -; CDR3: CASSRWATGQETQYF; DNA: TGTGCCAGCAGCCGGTGGGCAACAGGGCAAGAGACCCAGTACTTC
length: 15; J: TRBJ2-7; size: -; V: TRBV5-1; D: -; CDR3: CASSLAPDSSYEQYF; DNA: TGCGCCAGCAGCTTGGCCCCGGACAGCTCCTACGAGCAGTACTTC
length: 16; J: TRBJ2-1; size: -; V: TRBV27; D: -; CDR3: CASTQVGASSYNEQFF; DNA: TGTGCCAGCACCCAAGTGGGGGCTAGCTCCTACAATGAGCAGTTCTTC
length: 14; J: TRBJ1-1; size: -; V: TRBV10-3; D: -; CDR3: CAISESWGGTEAFF; DNA: TGTGCCATCAGTGAGTCTTGGGGGGGAACTGAAGCTTTCTTT
length: 16; J: TRBJ1-2; size: -; V: TRBV7-2; D: TRBD1; CDR3: CASSLVGGQSNYGYTF; DNA: TGTGCCAGCAGCCTAGTAGGGGGACAGTCTAACTATGGCTACACCTTC
length: 14; J: TRBJ2-5; size: -; V: TRBV14; D: -; CDR3: CASSHNQGGETQYF; DNA: TGTGCCAGCAGCCACAATCAAGGGGGAGAGACCCAGTACTTC
length: 15; J: TRBJ1-4; size: -; V: TRBV4-1; D: TRBD1; CDR3: CASSQEPGQGSKLFF; DNA: TGCGCCAGCAGCCAAGAACCGGGACAGGGGTCAAAACTGTTTTTT
length: 15; J: TRBJ2-7; size: -; V: TRBV29-1; D: TRBD2; CDR3: CSVDGLAGASYEQYF; DNA: TGCAGCGTTGATGGTCTAGCGGGAGCGTCCTACGAGCAGTACTTC
length: 13; J: TRBJ2-2; size: -; V: TRBV28; D: -; CDR3: CASWTPNTGELFF; DNA: TGTGCCAGTTGGACACCGAACACCGGGGAGCTGTTTTTT